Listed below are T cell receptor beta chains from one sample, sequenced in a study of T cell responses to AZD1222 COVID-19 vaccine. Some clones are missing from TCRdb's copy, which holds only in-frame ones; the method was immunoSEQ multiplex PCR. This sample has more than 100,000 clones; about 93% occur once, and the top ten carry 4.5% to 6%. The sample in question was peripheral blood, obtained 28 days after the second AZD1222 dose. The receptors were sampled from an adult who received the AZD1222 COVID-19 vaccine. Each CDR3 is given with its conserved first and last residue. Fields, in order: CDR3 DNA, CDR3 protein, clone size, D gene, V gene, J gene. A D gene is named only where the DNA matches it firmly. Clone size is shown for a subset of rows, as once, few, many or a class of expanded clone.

CDR3 DNA: TGTGCCTGGAGTCAGACGGCAGAGACCCAGTACTTC; CDR3 protein: CAWSQTAETQYF; clone size: NA; D gene: NA; V gene: TRBV30; J gene: TRBJ2-5
CDR3 DNA: TGCGCCAGCAGACAGGGGCCGGGGACTGAAGCTTTCTTT; CDR3 protein: CASRQGPGTEAFF; clone size: NA; D gene: TRBD1; V gene: TRBV23-1; J gene: TRBJ1-1
CDR3 DNA: TGTGCCAGCGGTAGTAGTTACGAGCAGTACTTC; CDR3 protein: CASGSSYEQYF; clone size: NA; D gene: NA; V gene: TRBV2; J gene: TRBJ2-7
CDR3 DNA: TGTGCCACCAGCAGCGTTTTTTCGGACCTCTCCTACGAGCAGTACTTC; CDR3 protein: CATSSVFSDLSYEQYF; clone size: NA; D gene: NA; V gene: TRBV15; J gene: TRBJ2-7
CDR3 DNA: TGTGCCAGTAGCCCCCAGGGGTCAGGGGGTACTTACGAGCAGTACTTC; CDR3 protein: CASSPQGSGGTYEQYF; clone size: NA; D gene: TRBD1; V gene: TRBV19; J gene: TRBJ2-7
CDR3 DNA: TGTGCCAGCAGTCGACAGGGACAGGTCTACGAGCAGTACTTC; CDR3 protein: CASSRQGQVYEQYF; clone size: once; D gene: TRBD1; V gene: TRBV28; J gene: TRBJ2-7
CDR3 DNA: TGTGCCAGTAGTAACCCTTCTAACTATGGCTACACCTTC; CDR3 protein: CASSNPSNYGYTF; clone size: NA; D gene: NA; V gene: TRBV19; J gene: TRBJ1-2
CDR3 DNA: TGCAGCGCCCGACAGGGAATTGACGAGCAGTACTTC; CDR3 protein: CSARQGIDEQYF; clone size: NA; D gene: TRBD1; V gene: TRBV29-1; J gene: TRBJ2-7
CDR3 DNA: TGTGCCACACAGGACTTTAGCTCCTACGAGCAGTACTTC; CDR3 protein: CATQDFSSYEQYF; clone size: few; D gene: NA; V gene: TRBV5-4; J gene: TRBJ2-7
CDR3 DNA: TGTGCCAGCAGTTACTCGATCCCTACGGCCCCCTGGCTAGATACGCAGTATTTT; CDR3 protein: CASSYSIPTAPWLDTQYF; clone size: NA; D gene: NA; V gene: TRBV6-2/TRBV6-3; J gene: TRBJ2-3
CDR3 DNA: TGTGCCAGCAGTGACGTGACAGGACTTCCAAACACCATATATTTT; CDR3 protein: CASSDVTGLPNTIYF; clone size: NA; D gene: NA; V gene: TRBV6-1; J gene: TRBJ1-3
CDR3 DNA: TGTGCCAGCAGCCCCGGGACAGGGATTTGGGGTGAGCAGTTCTTC; CDR3 protein: CASSPGTGIWGEQFF; clone size: NA; D gene: TRBD1; V gene: TRBV7-2; J gene: TRBJ2-1
CDR3 DNA: TGTGCCAGCAGTTCCATCCTAGACAGGGACTATGGCTACACCTTC; CDR3 protein: CASSSILDRDYGYTF; clone size: NA; D gene: TRBD1; V gene: TRBV6-5; J gene: TRBJ1-2
CDR3 DNA: TGTGCCAGCACCTTCGATCCCCCAGGTCAGGGGACGACTTTCTTT; CDR3 protein: CASTFDPPGQGTTFF; clone size: NA; D gene: NA; V gene: TRBV7-2; J gene: TRBJ1-1
CDR3 DNA: TGTGCCAGCAGTTTATCGGGACAGGCGAGCATGTTTGATTCACCCCTCCACTTT; CDR3 protein: CASSLSGQASMFDSPLHF; clone size: NA; D gene: TRBD1; V gene: TRBV27; J gene: TRBJ1-6
CDR3 DNA: TGTGCCAGCAGCTTAAAGAGGACTAGCGGGGGGTCCACAGATACGCAGTATTTT; CDR3 protein: CASSLKRTSGGSTDTQYF; clone size: NA; D gene: TRBD2; V gene: TRBV7-2; J gene: TRBJ2-3
CDR3 DNA: TGTGCCAGTAGTATAGTCGGGACAGGGATTTCTGGGGCCAACGTCCTGACTTTC; CDR3 protein: CASSIVGTGISGANVLTF; clone size: NA; D gene: TRBD1; V gene: TRBV19; J gene: TRBJ2-6
CDR3 DNA: TGCGCCAGCAGCCTCTCCCTACTAGCGGGGTACACAGATACGCAGTATTTT; CDR3 protein: CASSLSLLAGYTDTQYF; clone size: NA; D gene: TRBD2; V gene: TRBV5-1; J gene: TRBJ2-3
CDR3 DNA: TGTGCCAGCAGCTCGGGCGGAGGAAAACTGTTTTTT; CDR3 protein: CASSSGGGKLFF; clone size: once; D gene: NA; V gene: TRBV25-1; J gene: TRBJ1-4
CDR3 DNA: TGTGCCTGGCGAGCCGGAATCCAACTCAATGAAAAACTGTTTTTT; CDR3 protein: CAWRAGIQLNEKLFF; clone size: NA; D gene: NA; V gene: TRBV30; J gene: TRBJ1-4
CDR3 DNA: TGTGCCAGCAGTTACGAGGGGCGCGGCTATGGCTACACCTTC; CDR3 protein: CASSYEGRGYGYTF; clone size: NA; D gene: NA; V gene: TRBV6-2/TRBV6-3; J gene: TRBJ1-2
CDR3 DNA: TGTGCCAGCAGCTCCCCTGGTTCAGGGGGTGGCTACACCTTC; CDR3 protein: CASSSPGSGGGYTF; clone size: once; D gene: TRBD1; V gene: TRBV7-2; J gene: TRBJ1-2
CDR3 DNA: TGTGCTAGTGGTTTACCACAGGGAACCCTCCAAGAGACCCAGTACTTC; CDR3 protein: CASGLPQGTLQETQYF; clone size: NA; D gene: NA; V gene: TRBV12-5; J gene: TRBJ2-5
CDR3 DNA: TGTGCCAGCAGCCTCCGAAGGGGTTGGGCTTTCTTT; CDR3 protein: CASSLRRGWAFF; clone size: NA; D gene: NA; V gene: TRBV7-2; J gene: TRBJ1-1
CDR3 DNA: TGTGCCAGCAGCCTTATGTCGGGAGGTTACACTGAAGCTTTCTTT; CDR3 protein: CASSLMSGGYTEAFF; clone size: once; D gene: NA; V gene: TRBV14; J gene: TRBJ1-1
CDR3 DNA: TGTGCCAGTAGTAATTCCATTCGGGGGGAGACCCAGTACTTC; CDR3 protein: CASSNSIRGETQYF; clone size: NA; D gene: NA; V gene: TRBV19; J gene: TRBJ2-5
CDR3 DNA: TGTGCCAGTTTAACAGGGTATAACACTGAAGCTTTCTTT; CDR3 protein: CASLTGYNTEAFF; clone size: NA; D gene: NA; V gene: TRBV6-5; J gene: TRBJ1-1
CDR3 DNA: TGCAGTGCTAGTCTCCAGGGGGCCCTCACAGATACGCAGTATTTT; CDR3 protein: CSASLQGALTDTQYF; clone size: NA; D gene: TRBD1; V gene: TRBV20-1; J gene: TRBJ2-3
CDR3 DNA: TGCGCCAGCAGTGAGCGGCGGGAGTGGTTCGAGACCCAGTACTTC; CDR3 protein: CASSERREWFETQYF; clone size: NA; D gene: TRBD2; V gene: TRBV10-2; J gene: TRBJ2-5
CDR3 DNA: TGTGCCAGCAGTCCCGGACAGGCCTATGGCTACACCTTC; CDR3 protein: CASSPGQAYGYTF; clone size: NA; D gene: TRBD1; V gene: TRBV27; J gene: TRBJ1-2
CDR3 DNA: TGTGCCAGTAGTATTGGCCCCGGGATTGTTTCTTCCGAGCAGTACTTC; CDR3 protein: CASSIGPGIVSSEQYF; clone size: NA; D gene: NA; V gene: TRBV19; J gene: TRBJ2-7
CDR3 DNA: TGTGCCAGCAGCTTGCGGCAGGGGATGGGGACCCACTATGGCTACACCTTC; CDR3 protein: CASSLRQGMGTHYGYTF; clone size: few; D gene: NA; V gene: TRBV5-4; J gene: TRBJ1-2
CDR3 DNA: TGCGCCAGCAGCTTGGTGGGCCCTCTGGACACCGGGGAGCTGTTTTTT; CDR3 protein: CASSLVGPLDTGELFF; clone size: once; D gene: NA; V gene: TRBV5-1; J gene: TRBJ2-2